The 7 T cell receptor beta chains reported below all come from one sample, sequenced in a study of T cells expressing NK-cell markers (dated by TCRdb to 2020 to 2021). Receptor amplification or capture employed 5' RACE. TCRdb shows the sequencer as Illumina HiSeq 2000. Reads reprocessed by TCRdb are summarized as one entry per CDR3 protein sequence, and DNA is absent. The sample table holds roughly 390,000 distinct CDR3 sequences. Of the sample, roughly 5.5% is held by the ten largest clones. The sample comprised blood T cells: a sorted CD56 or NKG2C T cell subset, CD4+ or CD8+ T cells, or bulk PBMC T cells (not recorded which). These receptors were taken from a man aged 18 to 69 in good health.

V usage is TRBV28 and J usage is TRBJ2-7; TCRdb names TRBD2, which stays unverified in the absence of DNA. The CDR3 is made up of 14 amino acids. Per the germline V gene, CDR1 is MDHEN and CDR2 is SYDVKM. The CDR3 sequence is CASRVRGVSYEQYF.

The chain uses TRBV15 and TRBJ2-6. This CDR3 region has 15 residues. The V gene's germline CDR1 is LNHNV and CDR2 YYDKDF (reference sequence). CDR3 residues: CATSGGSSGANVLTF.

CDR3 residues: CSAPRDRYNEQFF. The V and J genes are TRBV20-1 and TRBJ2-1; TCRdb names TRBD1, which stays unverified in the absence of DNA. There are 13 residues in the CDR3. CDR1 is DFQATT and CDR2 is SNEGSKA in the germline V gene (reference sequence).

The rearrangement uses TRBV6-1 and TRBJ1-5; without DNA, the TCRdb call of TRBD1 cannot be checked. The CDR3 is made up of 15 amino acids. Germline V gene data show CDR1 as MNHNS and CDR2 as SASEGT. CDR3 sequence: CASRASGTHNQPQHF.

CDR3: CASSLEGTAFYEQYF. The chain is built from TRBV7-9 and TRBJ2-7; TCRdb picks TRBD1, but there is no DNA to check that call. CDR1 is SEHNR, CDR2 FQNEAQ, per germline (reference sequence). The CDR3 covers 15 residues.

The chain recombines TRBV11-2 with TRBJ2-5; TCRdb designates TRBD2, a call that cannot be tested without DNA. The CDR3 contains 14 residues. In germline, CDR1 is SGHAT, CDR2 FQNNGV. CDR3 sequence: CASSTTPLGGTQYF.

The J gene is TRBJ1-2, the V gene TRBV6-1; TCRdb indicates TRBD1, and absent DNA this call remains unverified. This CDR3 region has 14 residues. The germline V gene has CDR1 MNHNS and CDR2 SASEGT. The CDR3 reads CASRPDRAGGGYTF.